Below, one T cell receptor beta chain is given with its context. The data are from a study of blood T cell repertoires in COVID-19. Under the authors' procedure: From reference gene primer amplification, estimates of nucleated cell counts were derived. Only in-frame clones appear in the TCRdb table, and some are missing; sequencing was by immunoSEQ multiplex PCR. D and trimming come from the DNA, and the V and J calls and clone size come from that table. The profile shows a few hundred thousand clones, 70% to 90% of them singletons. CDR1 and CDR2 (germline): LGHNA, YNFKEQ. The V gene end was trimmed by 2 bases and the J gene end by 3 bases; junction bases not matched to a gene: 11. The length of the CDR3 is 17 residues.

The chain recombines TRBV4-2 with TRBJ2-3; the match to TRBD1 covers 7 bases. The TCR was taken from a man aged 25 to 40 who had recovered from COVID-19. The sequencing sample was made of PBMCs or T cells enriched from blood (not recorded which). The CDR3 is CASSQHLRTGMTDTQYF. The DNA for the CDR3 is TGTGCCAGCAGCCAACACCTCCGGACAGGAATGACAGATACGCAGTATTTT.